A selection of T cell receptor beta chains follows, all from one sample in a study of T cells in Graves' hyperthyroidism and ophthalmopathy. TCRdb reprocessed the multiplex PCR reads via MiXCR and lists one record per CDR3 protein. The sample lists 530,000 or so distinct CDR3 sequences; approximately 25% were seen once. The sample was blood. These receptors all come from a woman in her thirties with Graves' ophthalmopathy. The CDR3 runs from the conserved cysteine through the conserved F or W. A D gene is named only where the DNA matches it firmly. Clone size is given for some rows only: seen once, a few or many times, or a class if the clone is expanded.

NA | TRBJ1-2 | TRBV2 | many | CASRPQAANYGYTF | TGTGCCAGCAGGCCTCAGGCTGCTAACTATGGCTACACCTTC
NA | TRBJ1-2 | TRBV6-1 | NA | CASSPLYYGYTF | TGTGCCAGCAGTCCACTATACTATGGCTACACCTTC
TRBD1 | TRBJ1-5 | TRBV19 | NA | CAIGQALSNQPQHF | TGTGCCATCGGACAGGCGCTTAGCAATCAGCCCCAGCATTTT
TRBD1 | TRBJ2-7 | TRBV9 | many | CASSDGQGMEQYF | TGTGCCAGCAGCGACGGACAGGGGATGGAACAGTACTTC
NA | TRBJ1-3 | TRBV29-1 | many | CSVAKLQGNTIYF | TGCAGCGTTGCAAAACTACAGGGAAACACCATATATTTT
NA | TRBJ1-3 | TRBV6-5 | NA | CASSYDAGNTIYF | TGTGCCAGCAGTTACGACGCTGGAAACACCATATATTTT
NA | TRBJ1-5 | TRBV4-2 | many | CASSQDLRFPSQPQHF | TGTGCCAGCAGCCAAGATTTGCGCTTTCCTAGTCAGCCCCAGCATTTT
TRBD1 | TRBJ1-5 | TRBV19 | few | CASSIGGQVNQPQHF | TGTGCCAGTAGTATAGGTGGACAGGTCAATCAGCCCCAGCATTTT
NA | TRBJ2-7 | TRBV28 | few | CASSPPARLVPYEQYF | TGTGCCAGCAGCCCCCCAGCTCGACTAGTCCCCTACGAGCAGTACTTC
TRBD1 | TRBJ1-5 | TRBV6-1 | many | CASSRSGTVSNQPQHF | TGTGCCAGCAGTCGATCCGGGACAGTTAGCAATCAGCCCCAGCATTTT
NA | TRBJ2-7 | TRBV20-1 | many | CSASGPWYGQDVWDSSYEQYF | TGCAGTGCTAGTGGTCCTTGGTACGGCCAGGACGTTTGGGATAGCTCCTACGAGCAGTACTTC
NA | TRBJ2-5 | TRBV12-3/TRBV12-4 | few | CASSPPNMGFQETQYF | TGTGCCAGCAGTCCTCCGAATATGGGGTTCCAAGAGACCCAGTACTTC
TRBD2 | TRBJ2-7 | TRBV28 | many | CASSLPAGDPYEQYF | TGTGCCAGCAGTTTACCAGCGGGGGACCCCTACGAGCAGTACTTC
NA | TRBJ1-5 | TRBV28 | few | CASSRTTGPQHF | TGTGCCAGCAGTCGAACCACAGGGCCCCAGCATTTT
NA | TRBJ1-1 | TRBV19 | many | CASSITRGNRLNTEAFF | TGTGCCAGTAGTATAACAAGGGGGAACAGGTTGAACACTGAAGCTTTCTTT
NA | TRBJ1-6 | TRBV6-5 | many | CASSYSREIKDSPLHF | TGTGCCAGCAGTTACTCGCGGGAGATAAAGGATTCACCCCTCCACTTT
NA | TRBJ1-5 | TRBV6-5 | NA | CASSYPLGQGGQPQHF | TGTGCCAGCAGTTATCCACTCGGGCAGGGCGGTCAGCCCCAGCATTTT
NA | TRBJ1-2 | TRBV12-3/TRBV12-4 | NA | CASAEDTEGYGYTF | TGTGCCAGCGCGGAAGATACGGAAGGCTATGGTTACACCTTC
NA | TRBJ1-5 | TRBV9 | few | CASSVGGAGQPQHF | TGTGCCAGCAGCGTAGGAGGGGCCGGTCAGCCCCAGCATTTT
NA | TRBJ2-7 | TRBV25-1 | many | CASSEYPGTYEQYF | TGTGCCAGCAGTGAATACCCAGGTACCTACGAGCAGTACTTC
NA | TRBJ1-1 | TRBV27 | many | CASSYGDWTEAFF | TGTGCCAGCAGTTATGGGGATTGGACTGAAGCTTTCTTT
NA | TRBJ2-7 | TRBV9 | NA | CASSVEPEQYF | TGTGCCAGCAGCGTAGAACCCGAGCAGTACTTC
NA | TRBJ2-4 | TRBV5-4 | many | CASSSQVAKNIQYF | TGTGCCAGCAGCTCCCAGGTAGCCAAAAACATTCAGTACTTC
NA | TRBJ2-1 | TRBV19 | NA | CASSTSFQGHEQFF | TGTGCCAGTAGTACGTCGTTCCAGGGACATGAGCAGTTCTTC
NA | TRBJ2-2 | TRBV4-3 | many | CASSQTAKTIAGELFF | TGCGCCAGCAGCCAAACAGCCAAAACGATAGCCGGGGAGCTGTTTTTT
NA | TRBJ2-2 | TRBV24-1 | NA | CATSDLGRTTNTGELFF | TGTGCCACCAGTGATTTAGGGAGGACTACGAACACCGGGGAGCTGTTTTTT
TRBD1 | TRBJ2-2 | TRBV28 | many | CASSFRLNYRGRSGELFF | TGTGCCAGCAGTTTTCGCCTCAATTACAGGGGGCGAAGCGGGGAGCTGTTTTTT
NA | TRBJ1-1 | TRBV7-9 | few | CASSLRSTEAFF | TGTGCCAGCAGCTTACGGAGCACTGAAGCTTTCTTT
NA | TRBJ1-1 | TRBV27 | many | CASSIGSRGAAFF | TGTGCCAGCAGTATCGGTTCCCGGGGGGCAGCTTTCTTT
TRBD1 | TRBJ2-7 | TRBV28 | NA | CASSSPGTGTHEQYF | TGTGCCAGCAGTTCCCCCGGGACAGGGACCCACGAGCAGTACTTC
NA | TRBJ1-1 | TRBV2 | few | CASKGEGRTEAFF | TGTGCCAGCAAAGGGGAGGGTAGGACTGAAGCTTTCTTT
NA | TRBJ2-7 | TRBV5-1 | many | CASSLDRDLYEQYF | TGCGCCAGCAGCTTGGACAGGGACCTCTACGAGCAGTACTTC
NA | TRBJ1-2 | TRBV11-2 | many | CASSSFAGGYGYTF | TGTGCCAGCAGCTCGTTTGCAGGAGGCTATGGCTACACCTTC
TRBD2 | TRBJ2-5 | TRBV7-8 | NA | CASSLESSGGETQYF | TGTGCCAGCAGCTTAGAGAGTAGCGGGGGGGAGACCCAGTACTTC
TRBD1 | TRBJ1-5 | TRBV20-1 | NA | CSASLGQGIQPQHF | TGCAGTGCTAGCCTTGGACAGGGAATACAGCCCCAGCATTTT
NA | TRBJ1-1 | TRBV6-1 | NA | CASSTRGTTGDAFF | TGTGCCAGCAGTACACGGGGGACGACAGGAGATGCTTTCTTT
NA | TRBJ2-2 | TRBV6-1 | NA | CASVRGEGRNTGELFF | TGTGCCAGCGTCAGAGGGGAAGGGAGGAACACCGGGGAGCTGTTTTTT
NA | TRBJ2-2 | TRBV5-1 | many | CASSLNFGSTGELFF | TGCGCCAGCAGCTTGAATTTCGGCAGCACCGGGGAGCTGTTTTTT
NA | TRBJ2-5 | TRBV6-5 | many | CASSYSLTLGRETQYF | TGTGCCAGCAGTTACTCGCTGACCCTGGGGAGAGAGACCCAGTACTTC
TRBD1 | TRBJ1-5 | TRBV28 | many | CASSGGQGNQPQHF | TGTGCCAGCAGTGGGGGACAGGGGAATCAGCCCCAGCATTTT
NA | TRBJ2-2 | TRBV10-3 | many | CAARFLGQNTGELFF | TGTGCCGCTAGGTTCTTAGGACAGAACACCGGGGAGCTGTTTTTT
NA | TRBJ2-5 | TRBV30 | few | CAWSVFLAETQYF | TGTGCCTGGAGTGTATTCCTGGCGGAGACCCAGTACTTC